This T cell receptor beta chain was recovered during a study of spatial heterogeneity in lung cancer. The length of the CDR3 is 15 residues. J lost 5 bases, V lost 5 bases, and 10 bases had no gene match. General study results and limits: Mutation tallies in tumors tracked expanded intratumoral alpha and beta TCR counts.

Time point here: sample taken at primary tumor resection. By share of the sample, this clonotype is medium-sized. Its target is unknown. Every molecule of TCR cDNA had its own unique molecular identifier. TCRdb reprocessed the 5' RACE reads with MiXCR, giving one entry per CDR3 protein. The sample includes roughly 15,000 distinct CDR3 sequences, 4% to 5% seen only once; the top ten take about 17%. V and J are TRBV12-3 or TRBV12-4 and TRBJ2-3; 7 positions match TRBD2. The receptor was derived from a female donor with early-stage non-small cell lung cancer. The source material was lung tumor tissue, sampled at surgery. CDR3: CASSPRASGLDTQYF. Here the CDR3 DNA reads TGTGCCAGCAGTCCGAGGGCTAGCGGACTAGATACGCAGTATTTT.